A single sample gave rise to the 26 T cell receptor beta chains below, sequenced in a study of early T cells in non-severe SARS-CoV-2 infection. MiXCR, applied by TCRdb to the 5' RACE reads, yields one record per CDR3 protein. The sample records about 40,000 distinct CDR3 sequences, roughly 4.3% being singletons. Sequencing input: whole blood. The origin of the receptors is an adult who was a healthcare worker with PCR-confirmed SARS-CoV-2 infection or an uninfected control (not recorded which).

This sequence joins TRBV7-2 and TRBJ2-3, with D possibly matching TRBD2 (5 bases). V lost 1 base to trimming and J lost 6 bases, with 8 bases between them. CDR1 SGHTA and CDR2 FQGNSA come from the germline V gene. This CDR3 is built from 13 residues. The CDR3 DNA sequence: TGTGCCAGCAGCTTAGAAATAGCGGATACGCAGTATTTT. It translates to CASSLEIADTQYF. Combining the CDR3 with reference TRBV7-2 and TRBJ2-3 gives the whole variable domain GAGVSQSPSNKVTEKGKDVELRCDPISGHTALYWYRQSLGQGLEFLIYFQGNSAPDKSGLPSDRFSAERTGGSVSTLTIQRTQQEDSAVYLCASSLEIADTQYFGPGTRLTVL.

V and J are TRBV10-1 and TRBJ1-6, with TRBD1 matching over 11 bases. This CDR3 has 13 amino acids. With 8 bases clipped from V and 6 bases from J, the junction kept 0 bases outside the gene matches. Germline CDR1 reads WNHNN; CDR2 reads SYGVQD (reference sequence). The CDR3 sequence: CASGTGGNSPLHF. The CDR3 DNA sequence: TGCGCCAGCGGGACAGGGGGTAATTCACCCCTCCACTTT.

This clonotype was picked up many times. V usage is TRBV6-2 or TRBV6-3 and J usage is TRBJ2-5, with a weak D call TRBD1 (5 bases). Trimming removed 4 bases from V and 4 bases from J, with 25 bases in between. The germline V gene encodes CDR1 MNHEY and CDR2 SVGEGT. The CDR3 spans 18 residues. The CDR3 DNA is TGTGCCAGCAGTTCCAAACTCCCAGGGATTGGCTCGGGAGAGACCCAGTACTTC. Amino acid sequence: CASSSKLPGIGSGETQYF.

The CDR3: CASSLAVARFTEAFF. In nucleotides, the CDR3 is TGTGCCAGCAGCTTAGCTGTGGCGCGATTTACTGAAGCTTTCTTT. This chain links TRBV7-9 with TRBJ1-1; no reliable D call. CDR1 and CDR2 (germline): SEHNR, FQNEAQ (reference sequence). The ends were cut back, 0 bases at V and 5 bases at J, with 13 bases in the middle. There are 15 residues in the CDR3.

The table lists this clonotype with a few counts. The CDR3 sequence is CASSPGTSVSYEQYF. The CDR3 nucleotides read TGTGCCAGTAGCCCCGGGACTAGCGTATCCTACGAGCAGTACTTC. This chain links TRBV19 with TRBJ2-7; 10 bases are a match to TRBD2. From germline, CDR1 is LNHDA and CDR2 SQIVND (reference sequence). This CDR3 has 15 amino acids. Trimming cost V 6 bases and J 1 base; bases outside gene matches: 6.

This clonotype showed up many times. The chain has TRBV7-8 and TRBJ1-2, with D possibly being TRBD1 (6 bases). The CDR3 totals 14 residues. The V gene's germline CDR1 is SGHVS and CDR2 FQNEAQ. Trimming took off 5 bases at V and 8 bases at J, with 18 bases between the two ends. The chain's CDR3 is CASSDQGIARGYTF. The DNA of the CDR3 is TGTGCCAGCAGCGACCAGGGGATAGCGCGCGGCTACACCTTC.

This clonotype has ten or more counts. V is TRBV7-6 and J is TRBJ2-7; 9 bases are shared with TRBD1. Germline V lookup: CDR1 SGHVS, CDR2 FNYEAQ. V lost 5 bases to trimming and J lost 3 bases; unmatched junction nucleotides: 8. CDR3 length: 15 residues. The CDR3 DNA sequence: TGTGCCAGCAGCGAAGGGACAGGGCTGTACTACGAGCAGTACTTC. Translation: CASSEGTGLYYEQYF.

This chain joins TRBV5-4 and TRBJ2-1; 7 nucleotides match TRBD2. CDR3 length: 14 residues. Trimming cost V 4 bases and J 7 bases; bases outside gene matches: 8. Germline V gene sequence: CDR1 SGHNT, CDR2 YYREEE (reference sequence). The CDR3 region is CASSPEGGRNEQFF. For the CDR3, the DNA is TGTGCCAGCAGCCCCGAGGGAGGGCGAAATGAGCAGTTCTTC.

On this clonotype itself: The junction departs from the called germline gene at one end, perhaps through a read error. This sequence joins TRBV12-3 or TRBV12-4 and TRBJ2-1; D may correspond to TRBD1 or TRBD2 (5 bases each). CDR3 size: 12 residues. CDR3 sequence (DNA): TGTGCCAGCAGTTTTCGAGGGGATGAGCAGTTTTTC. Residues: CASSFRGDEQFF.

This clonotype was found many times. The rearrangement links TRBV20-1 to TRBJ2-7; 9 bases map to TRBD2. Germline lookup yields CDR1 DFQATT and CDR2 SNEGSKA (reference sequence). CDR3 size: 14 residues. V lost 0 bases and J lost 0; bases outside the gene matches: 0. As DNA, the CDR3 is TGCAGTGCTAGAGATAGCGGGAGCTCCTACGAGCAGTACTTC. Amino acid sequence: CSARDSGSSYEQYF.

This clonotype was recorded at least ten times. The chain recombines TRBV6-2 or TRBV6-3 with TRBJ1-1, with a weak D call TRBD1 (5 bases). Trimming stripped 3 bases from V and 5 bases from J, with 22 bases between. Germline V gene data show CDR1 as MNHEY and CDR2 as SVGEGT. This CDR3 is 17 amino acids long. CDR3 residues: CASSYPAFIGAGTEAFF. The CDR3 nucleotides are TGTGCCAGCAGTTATCCTGCGTTTATAGGGGCTGGAACTGAAGCTTTCTTT.

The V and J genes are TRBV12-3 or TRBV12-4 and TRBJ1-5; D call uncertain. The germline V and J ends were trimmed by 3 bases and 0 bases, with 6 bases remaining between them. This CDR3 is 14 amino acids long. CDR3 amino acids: CASSFLLSNQPQHF. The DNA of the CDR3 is TGTGCCAGCAGTTTTTTACTTAGCAATCAGCCCCAGCATTTT.

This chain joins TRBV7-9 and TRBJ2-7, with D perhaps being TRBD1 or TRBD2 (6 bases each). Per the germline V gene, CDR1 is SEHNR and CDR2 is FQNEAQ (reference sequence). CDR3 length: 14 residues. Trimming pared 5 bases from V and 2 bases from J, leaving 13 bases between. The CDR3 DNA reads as TGTGCCAGCAGCCCGGAGGAGGGGGCCTACGAGCAGTACTTC. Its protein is CASSPEEGAYEQYF. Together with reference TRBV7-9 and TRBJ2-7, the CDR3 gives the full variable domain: DTGVSQNPRHKITKRGQNVTFRCDPISEHNRLYWYRQTLGQGPEFLTYFQNEAQLEKSRLLSDRFSAERPKGSFSTLEIQRTEQGDSAMYLCASSPEEGAYEQYFGPGTRLTVT.

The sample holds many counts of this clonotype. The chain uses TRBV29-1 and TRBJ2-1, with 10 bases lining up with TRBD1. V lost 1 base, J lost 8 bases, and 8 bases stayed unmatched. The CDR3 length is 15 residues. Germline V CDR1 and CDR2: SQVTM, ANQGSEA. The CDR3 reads CSVEVTGTGEDEQFF. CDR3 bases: TGCAGCGTTGAAGTTACCGGGACAGGGGAGGATGAGCAGTTCTTC.

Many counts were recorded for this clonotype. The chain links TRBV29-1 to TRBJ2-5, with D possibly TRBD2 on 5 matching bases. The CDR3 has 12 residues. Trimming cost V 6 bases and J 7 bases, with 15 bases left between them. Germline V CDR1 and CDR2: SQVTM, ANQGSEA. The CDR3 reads CSVGDSGGTQYF. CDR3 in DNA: TGCAGCGTCGGCGACTCAGGAGGGACCCAGTACTTC.

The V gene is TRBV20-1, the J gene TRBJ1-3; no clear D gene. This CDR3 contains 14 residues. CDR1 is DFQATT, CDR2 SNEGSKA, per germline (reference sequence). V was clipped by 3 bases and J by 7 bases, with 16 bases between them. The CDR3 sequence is CSASGAGGRNTIYF. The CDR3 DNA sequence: TGCAGTGCTAGCGGCGCAGGAGGAAGGAACACCATATATTTT.

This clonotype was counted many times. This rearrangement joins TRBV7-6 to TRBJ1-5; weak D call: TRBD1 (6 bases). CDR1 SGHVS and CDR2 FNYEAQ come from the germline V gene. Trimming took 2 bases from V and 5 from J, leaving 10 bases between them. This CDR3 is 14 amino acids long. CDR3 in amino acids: CASSLYRVDQPQHF. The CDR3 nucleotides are TGTGCCAGCAGCTTATACAGGGTAGATCAGCCCCAGCATTTT.

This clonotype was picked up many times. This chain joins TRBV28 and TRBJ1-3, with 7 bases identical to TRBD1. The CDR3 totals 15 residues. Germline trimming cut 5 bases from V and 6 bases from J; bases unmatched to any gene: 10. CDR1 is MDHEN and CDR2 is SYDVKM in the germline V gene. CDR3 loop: CASSRGGPTSNTIYF. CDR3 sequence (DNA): TGTGCCAGCAGTAGAGGGGGCCCCACGTCAAACACCATATATTTT.

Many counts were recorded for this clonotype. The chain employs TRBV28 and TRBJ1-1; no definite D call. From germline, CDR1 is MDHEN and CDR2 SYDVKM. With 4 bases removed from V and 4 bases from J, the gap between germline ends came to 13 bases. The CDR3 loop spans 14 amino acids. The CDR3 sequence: CASSYADGITEAFF. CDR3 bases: TGTGCCAGCAGTTACGCAGACGGGATCACTGAAGCTTTCTTT.

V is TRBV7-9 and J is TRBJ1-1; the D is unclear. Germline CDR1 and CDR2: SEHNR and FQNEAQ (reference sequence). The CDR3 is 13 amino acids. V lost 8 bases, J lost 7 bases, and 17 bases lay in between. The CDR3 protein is CASLWTGGSEAFF. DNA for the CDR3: TGTGCCAGCCTCTGGACCGGCGGGAGTGAAGCTTTCTTT.

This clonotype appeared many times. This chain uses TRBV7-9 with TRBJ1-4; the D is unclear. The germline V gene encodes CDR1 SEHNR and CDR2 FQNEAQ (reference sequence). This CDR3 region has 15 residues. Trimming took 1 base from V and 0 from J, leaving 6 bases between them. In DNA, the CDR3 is TGTGCCAGCAGCTTAGAGGGTGCAACTAATGAAAAACTGTTTTTT. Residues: CASSLEGATNEKLFF.

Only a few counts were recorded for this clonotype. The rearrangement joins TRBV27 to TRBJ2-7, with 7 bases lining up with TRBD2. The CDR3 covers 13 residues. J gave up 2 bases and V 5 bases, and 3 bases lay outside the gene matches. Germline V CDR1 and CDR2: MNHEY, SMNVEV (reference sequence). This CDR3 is CASSLGLAYEQYF. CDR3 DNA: TGTGCCAGCAGTCTCGGACTAGCCTACGAGCAGTACTTC.

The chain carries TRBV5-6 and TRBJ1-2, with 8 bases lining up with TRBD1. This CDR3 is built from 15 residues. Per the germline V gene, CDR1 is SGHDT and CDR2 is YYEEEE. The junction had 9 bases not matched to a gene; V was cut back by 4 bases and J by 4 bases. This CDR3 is CASSALGQGGYGYTF. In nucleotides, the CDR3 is TGTGCCAGCAGCGCCCTTGGACAGGGCGGCTATGGCTACACCTTC.

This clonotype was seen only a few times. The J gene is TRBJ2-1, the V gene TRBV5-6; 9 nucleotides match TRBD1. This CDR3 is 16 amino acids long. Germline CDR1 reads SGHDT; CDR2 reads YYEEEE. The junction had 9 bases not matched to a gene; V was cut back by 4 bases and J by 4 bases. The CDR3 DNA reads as TGTGCCAGCAGCGACGGCGGGACAGGGAATTACAATGAGCAGTTCTTC. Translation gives CASSDGGTGNYNEQFF.

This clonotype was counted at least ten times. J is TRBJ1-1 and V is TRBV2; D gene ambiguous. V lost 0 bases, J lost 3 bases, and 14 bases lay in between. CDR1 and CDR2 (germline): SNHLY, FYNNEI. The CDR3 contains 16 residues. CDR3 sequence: CASSEALVGSYTEAFF. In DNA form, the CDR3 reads TGTGCCAGCAGTGAAGCGCTCGTGGGGAGCTACACTGAAGCTTTCTTT.

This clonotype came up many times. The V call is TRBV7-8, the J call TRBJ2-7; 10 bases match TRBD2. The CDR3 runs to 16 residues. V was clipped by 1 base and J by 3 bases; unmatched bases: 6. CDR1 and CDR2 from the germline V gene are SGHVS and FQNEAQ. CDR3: CASSLGTSGMNYEQYF. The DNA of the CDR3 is TGTGCCAGCAGCTTAGGCACTAGCGGGATGAACTACGAGCAGTACTTC. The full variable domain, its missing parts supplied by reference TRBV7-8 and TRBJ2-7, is GAGVSQSPRYKVAKRGQDVALRCDPISGHVSLFWYQQALGQGPEFLTYFQNEAQLDKSGLPSDRFFAERPEGSVSTLKIQRTQQEDSAVYLCASSLGTSGMNYEQYFGPGTRLTVT.